This TCR beta chain was observed in a study of T cell responses to AZD1222 COVID-19 vaccine. Trimming removed 1 base at V and 4 bases at J, with 8 bases between. Germline V gives CDR1 LNHDA, CDR2 SQIVND (reference sequence). The CDR3 has 14 amino acids. The study's findings and limits: Clonal diversity was possibly underestimated, and white British individuals and females predominated among donors. Dominant CD4 TCR responses targeted spike regions 160-218 and 743-854. Spike-specific TCR breadth rose after two AZD1222 doses, and depth rose as well.

The table came from immunoSEQ multiplex PCR; TCRdb's copy has only in-frame clones and leaves some out. The sample contains around 96,000 clones, 86% of which appear only once. On this clone: Its antigen is as yet unknown.

This sequence joins TRBV19 and TRBJ1-5; D is unresolved. This specimen consisted of peripheral blood, obtained 28 days after the second AZD1222 dose. This TCR was sampled from an adult who received the AZD1222 COVID-19 vaccine. The CDR3 DNA sequence: TGTGCCAGTAGTATAGCCAGCGGGAATCAGCCCCAGCATTTT. It is translated as CASSIASGNQPQHF.